These 21 T cell receptor beta chains share one sample of origin, sequenced in a study of T cells after posttransplantation cyclophosphamide. A marrow graft followed busulfan-fludarabine conditioning, with cyclophosphamide on days +3 and +4. Profiled with immunoSEQ multiplex PCR; TCRdb holds only in-frame clones, not every one. Of about 880 clones listed, 50% to 75% are singletons. The specimen was CD8+ T cells sorted from PBMCs, collected 84 days after allogeneic stem cell transplant with posttransplant cyclophosphamide. The receptors were gathered from a male patient younger than 45 who received an allogeneic stem cell transplant from a related donor, was CMV-positive, and had no GVHD. Some T cells may be the graft donor's.

The chain combines TRBV7-3 with TRBJ1-2, with a tentative D call TRBD1 (5 bases). Deletions cut 10 bases from V and 3 bases from J, with 9 bases between. Germline V gene data show CDR1 as SGHTA and CDR2 as FQGTGA. The CDR3 is 11 amino acids. The CDR3 is CATRQYYGYTF. The CDR3 DNA reads as TGTGCCACCAGACAGTACTATGGCTACACCTTC.

This clone is judged hyperexpanded. The CDR3 DNA sequence: TGTGCCAGCAGTCCAGACAGACTCTCCACCGGGGAGCTGTTTTTT. The encoded protein is CASSPDRLSTGELFF. The V call is TRBV5-4, the J call TRBJ2-2; maybe TRBD1 (5 bases). CDR3 length: 15 residues. V was trimmed by 5 bases and J by 4 bases, leaving 15 bases between them. Germline V gene sequence: CDR1 SGHNT, CDR2 YYREEE (reference sequence).

The V gene is TRBV2, the J gene TRBJ2-2, with TRBD1 identical over 8 bases. The V and J ends lost 8 bases and 0 bases, in that order; junction bases with no gene match: 2. The germline CDR1 and CDR2 sequences are SNHLY and FYNNEI. There are 14 residues in the CDR3. The CDR3 DNA reads TGTGCCAGCGGGACAGGAGCGAACACCGGGGAGCTGTTTTTT. This sequence encodes CASGTGANTGELFF.

On this clone: The sample contains more than one DNA sequence encoding this CDR3. The V and J genes are TRBV5-1 and TRBJ1-6, with TRBD1 identical over 8 bases. J lost 5 bases, V lost 5 bases, and 9 bases had no gene match. The germline gives CDR1 SGHRS, CDR2 YFSETQ. The CDR3 is 16 amino acids. The CDR3 sequence: CASSRGQGADNSPLHF. CDR3 coding DNA: TGCGCCAGCAGTCGCGGACAGGGAGCAGATAATTCACCCCTCCACTTT.

The chain links TRBV4-1 to TRBJ2-7; D ambiguous. V was shortened by 0 bases and J by 4 bases, with 7 bases between the two germline ends. CDR3 length equals 13 residues. CDR1 is MGHRA and CDR2 is YSYEKL in the germline V gene. CDR3: CASSQDGLYEQYF. CDR3 nucleotide sequence: TGCGCCAGCAGCCAAGATGGTCTATACGAGCAGTACTTC.

In DNA, the CDR3 is TGTGCCAGTAGTTTGACTTCGAACACTGAAGCTTTCTTT. Encoded protein: CASSLTSNTEAFF. The chain joins TRBV19 to TRBJ1-1; D ambiguous. The germline gives CDR1 LNHDA, CDR2 SQIVND (reference sequence). V was pared by 5 bases and J by 1 base, with 8 bases between. CDR3 length: 13 residues.

This chain uses TRBV27 with TRBJ2-5; D is unresolved. Germline assignment: CDR1 MNHEY and CDR2 SMNVEV (reference sequence). The CDR3 consists of 15 residues. V lost 1 base and J lost 1, with 10 bases in between. CDR3 residues: CASSLYPASQETQYF. DNA of the CDR3: TGTGCCAGCAGTTTATATCCAGCGAGCCAAGAGACCCAGTACTTC.

This chain connects TRBV27 to TRBJ2-1; unclear D gene. V gave up 2 bases and J gave up 6 bases, with 20 bases separating them. This CDR3 has 17 amino acids. The germline V gene encodes CDR1 MNHEY and CDR2 SMNVEV (reference sequence). CDR3 nucleotides: TGTGCCAGCAGTTTAGAGCCAAGAGGCGCCCCCGGCAATGAGCAGTTCTTC. This codes for CASSLEPRGAPGNEQFF.

The J gene is TRBJ2-7, the V gene TRBV28, with D perhaps TRBD1 (6 bases). The CDR3 length is 14 residues. Looked up from germline, CDR1 is MDHEN and CDR2 is SYDVKM. Trimming took off 6 bases at V and 4 bases at J, with 16 bases between the two ends. In nucleotides, the CDR3 is TGTGCCAGCAGATCAAACAGGGTTTGGTACGAGCAGTACTTC. Protein: CASRSNRVWYEQYF.

The V gene is TRBV7-2, the J gene TRBJ2-1, with 12 bases lining up with TRBD2. J was trimmed by 9 bases and V by 5 bases; bases with no gene match: 11. There are 16 residues in the CDR3. Germline lookup yields CDR1 SGHTA and CDR2 FQGNSA. CDR3 region: CASSKTVGLAGTEQFF. The CDR3, as DNA: TGTGCCAGCAGCAAAACTGTGGGACTAGCGGGTACTGAGCAGTTCTTC. The whole variable domain, filled in from reference TRBV7-2 and TRBJ2-1, reads GAGVSQSPSNKVTEKGKDVELRCDPISGHTALYWYRQSLGQGLEFLIYFQGNSAPDKSGLPSDRFSAERTGGSVSTLTIQRTQQEDSAVYLCASSKTVGLAGTEQFFGPGTRLTVL.

The count of this clone is one. The genes are TRBV5-5 and TRBJ2-2; D perhaps matches TRBD1 (5 bases). V was pared by 5 bases and J by 4 bases, with 15 bases between. From germline, CDR1 is SGHKS and CDR2 YYEKEE (reference sequence). The CDR3 extends over 15 amino acids. CDR3 bases: TGTGCCAGCAGTCCAGACAGACTCTCCACCGGGGAGCTGTTTTTT. Its protein product is CASSPDRLSTGELFF.

This clone showed up just a few times. This chain links TRBV27 with TRBJ2-7; D is undetermined. Germline V gene sequence: CDR1 MNHEY, CDR2 SMNVEV (reference sequence). Trimming removed 2 bases from V and 4 bases from J, with 12 bases in between. The CDR3 loop spans 14 amino acids. CDR3 amino acids: CASSLQPNYYEQYF. The CDR3 DNA follows: TGTGCCAGCAGTTTACAGCCTAACTATTACGAGCAGTACTTC.

Concerning this clone itself: The sample contains more than one DNA sequence encoding this CDR3. The chain is built from TRBV4-1 and TRBJ1-6; TRBD1 matches at 9 bases. Germline V CDR1 and CDR2: MGHRA, YSYEKL. After removal of 4 bases from V and 5 bases from J, the junction contained 3 bases not matched to a gene. The CDR3 loop spans 15 amino acids. CDR3 region: CASSPRDRDNSPLHF. The CDR3 coding sequence is TGCGCCAGCAGCCCCCGGGACAGGGATAATTCACCCCTCCACTTT.

The rearrangement links TRBV4-1 to TRBJ2-5; the match to TRBD2 covers 10 bases. Germline CDR1 MGHRA, CDR2 YSYEKL. There are 14 residues in the CDR3. Losses at the gene ends were 2 bases for V and 4 bases for J; bases not matched to a gene: 1. CDR3 loop: CASSQLAGAETQYF. The CDR3 DNA reads TGCGCCAGCAGCCAACTAGCGGGGGCAGAGACCCAGTACTTC.

V is TRBV5-5 and J is TRBJ1-5; D perhaps matches TRBD1 (5 bases). The CDR3 is 15 amino acids. Germline V lookup: CDR1 SGHKS, CDR2 YYEKEE (reference sequence). V was pared by 0 bases and J by 1 base, with 8 bases between. The CDR3 bases are TGTGCCAGCAGCTTGGCTCAGGGAAGCAATCAGCCCCAGCATTTT. Amino acids: CASSLAQGSNQPQHF.

On this clone: A far bigger clonotype differs at one base, so this is likely a read error. The gene calls are TRBV5-4 and TRBJ1-1, with D possibly matching TRBD1 (5 bases). Germline CDR1 is SGHNT and CDR2 is YYREEE (reference sequence). The ends were cut back, 4 bases at V and 2 bases at J, with 15 bases in the middle. CDR3 length: 15 residues. CDR3 bases: TGTGCCAGCAGCCAATCATTAACAGGAAACACTGAAGCTTTCTTT. Its translation is CASSQSLTGNTEAFF.

The chain couples TRBV11-2 to TRBJ2-7, with 8 bases aligning to TRBD2. The J segment lost 1 base and the V segment lost 1 base, leaving 3 bases of the junction unmatched. The CDR3 spans 15 residues. The V gene's germline CDR1 is SGHAT and CDR2 FQNNGV. As DNA, the CDR3 is TGTGCCAGCAGCTTAGCGGGGGGGGCGTCCTACGAGCAGTACTTC. Encoded protein: CASSLAGGASYEQYF.

The rearrangement links TRBV9 to TRBJ2-7; tentative D call: TRBD2 (5 bases). Germline lookup yields CDR1 SGDLS and CDR2 YYNGEE. This CDR3 region has 16 residues. The V end was cut by 0 bases, the J end by 5 bases, with 18 bases between. The chain's CDR3 is CASSVGSTGLMNEQYF. The CDR3 coding sequence is TGTGCCAGCAGCGTAGGATCGACGGGGTTGATGAACGAGCAGTACTTC.

The V call is TRBV6-1, the J call TRBJ1-2; D is possibly TRBD1 (6 bases). Germline-derived CDR1 and CDR2 are MNHNS and SASEGT. V lost 7 bases, J lost 4 bases, and 13 bases lay in between. This CDR3 contains 13 residues. In DNA, the CDR3 is TGTGCCAGCATAGGGGGGGCGGTCTATGGCTACACCTTC. It translates to CASIGGAVYGYTF.

V and J are TRBV5-1 and TRBJ2-1; 13 bases are shared with TRBD2. J was trimmed by 4 bases and V by 3 bases; bases with no gene match: 4. The CDR3 contains 16 residues. Germline V lookup: CDR1 SGHRS, CDR2 YFSETQ. The CDR3 DNA reads as TGCGCCAGCAGCTCGCGGACTAGCGGGAGTTACAATGAGCAGTTCTTC. It is translated as CASSSRTSGSYNEQFF.

This clone appeared once. The chain couples TRBV5-6 to TRBJ1-2; 12 bases line up with TRBD1. The V gene end was trimmed by 4 bases and the J gene end by 6 bases; junction bases not matched to a gene: 7. CDR1 and CDR2 from the germline V gene are SGHDT and YYEEEE. This CDR3 has 15 residues. CDR3 DNA: TGTGCCAGCAGCGCCGGGACAGGGGGCGCAGATGGCTACACCTTC. This gives the protein CASSAGTGGADGYTF. Together with reference TRBV5-6 and TRBJ1-2, the CDR3 gives the full variable domain: DAGVTQSPTHLIKTRGQQVTLRCSPKSGHDTVSWYQQALGQGPQFIFQYYEEEERQRGNFPDRFSGHQFPNYSSELNVNALLLGDSALYLCASSAGTGGADGYTFGSGTRLTVV.